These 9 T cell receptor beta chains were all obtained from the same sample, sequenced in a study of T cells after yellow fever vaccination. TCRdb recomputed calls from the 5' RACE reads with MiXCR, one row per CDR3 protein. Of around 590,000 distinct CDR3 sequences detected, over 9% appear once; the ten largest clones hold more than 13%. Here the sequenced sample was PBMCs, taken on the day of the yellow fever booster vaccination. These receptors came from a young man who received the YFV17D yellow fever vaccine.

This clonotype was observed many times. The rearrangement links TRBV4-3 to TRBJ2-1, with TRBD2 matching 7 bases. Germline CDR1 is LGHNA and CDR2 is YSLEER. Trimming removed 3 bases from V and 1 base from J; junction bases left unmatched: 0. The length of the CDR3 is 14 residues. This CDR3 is CASSQGGSYNEQFF. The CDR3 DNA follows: TGCGCCAGCAGCCAGGGGGGGTCCTACAATGAGCAGTTCTTC.

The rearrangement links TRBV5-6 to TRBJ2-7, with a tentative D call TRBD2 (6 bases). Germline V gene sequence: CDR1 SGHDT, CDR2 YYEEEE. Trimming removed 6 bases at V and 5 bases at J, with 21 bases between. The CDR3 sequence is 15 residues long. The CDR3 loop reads CASNFEGGLQHEQYF. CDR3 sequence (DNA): TGTGCCAGCAATTTTGAGGGAGGTCTTCAACACGAGCAGTACTTC.

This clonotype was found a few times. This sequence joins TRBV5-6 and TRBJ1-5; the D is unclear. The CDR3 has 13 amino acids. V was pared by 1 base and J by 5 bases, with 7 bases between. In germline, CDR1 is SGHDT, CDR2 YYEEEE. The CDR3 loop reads CASSLRLHQPQHF. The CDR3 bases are TGTGCCAGCAGCTTGAGGCTCCATCAGCCCCAGCATTTT.

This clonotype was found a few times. The DNA for the CDR3 is TGTGCCAGCAGCTTATTCGCAGATACGCAGTATTTT. This codes for CASSLFADTQYF. V is TRBV7-2 and J is TRBJ2-3; no firm D call. The V and J ends lost 2 bases and 4 bases respectively, with 4 bases between them. Germline-derived CDR1 and CDR2 are SGHTA and FQGNSA. The CDR3 runs 12 residues.

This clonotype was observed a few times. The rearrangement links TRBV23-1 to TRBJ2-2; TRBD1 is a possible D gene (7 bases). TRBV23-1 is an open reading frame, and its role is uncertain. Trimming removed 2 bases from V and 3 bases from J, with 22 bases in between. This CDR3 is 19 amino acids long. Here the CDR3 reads CASSQENNAGQLDTGELFF. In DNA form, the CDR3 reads TGCGCCAGCAGTCAAGAGAATAATGCGGGACAGTTAGACACCGGGGAGCTGTTTTTT.

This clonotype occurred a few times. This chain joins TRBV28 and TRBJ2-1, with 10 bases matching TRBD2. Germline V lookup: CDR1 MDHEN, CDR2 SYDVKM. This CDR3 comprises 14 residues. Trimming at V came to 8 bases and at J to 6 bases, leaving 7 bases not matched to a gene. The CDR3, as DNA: TGTGCCAGCGGAGCGGGAGGGCAGCGCAATGAGCAGTTCTTC. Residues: CASGAGGQRNEQFF.

For the CDR3, the DNA is TGTGCCAGCAGCTCGGGAGGCTCCATTAGGAGCAATGAGCAGTTCTTC. Residues: CASSSGGSIRSNEQFF. This chain uses TRBV7-2 with TRBJ2-1, with 7 bases matching TRBD2. V was pared by 4 bases and J by 6 bases, with 12 bases of the junction left unmatched. The CDR3 extends over 16 amino acids. CDR1 is SGHTA and CDR2 is FQGNSA in the germline V gene.

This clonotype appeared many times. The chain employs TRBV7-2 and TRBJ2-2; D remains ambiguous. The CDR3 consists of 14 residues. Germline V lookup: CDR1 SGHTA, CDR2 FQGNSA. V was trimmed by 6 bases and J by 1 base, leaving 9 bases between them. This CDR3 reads CASSFGRNTGELFF. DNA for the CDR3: TGTGCCAGCAGTTTTGGTAGGAACACCGGGGAGCTGTTTTTT.

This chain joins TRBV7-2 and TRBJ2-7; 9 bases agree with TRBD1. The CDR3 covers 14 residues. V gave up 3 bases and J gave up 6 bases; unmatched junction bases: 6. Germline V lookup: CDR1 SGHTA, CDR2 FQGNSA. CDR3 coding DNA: TGTGCCAGCAGCTTGTACAGGGGGCAAGGCGAGCAGTACTTC. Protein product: CASSLYRGQGEQYF.